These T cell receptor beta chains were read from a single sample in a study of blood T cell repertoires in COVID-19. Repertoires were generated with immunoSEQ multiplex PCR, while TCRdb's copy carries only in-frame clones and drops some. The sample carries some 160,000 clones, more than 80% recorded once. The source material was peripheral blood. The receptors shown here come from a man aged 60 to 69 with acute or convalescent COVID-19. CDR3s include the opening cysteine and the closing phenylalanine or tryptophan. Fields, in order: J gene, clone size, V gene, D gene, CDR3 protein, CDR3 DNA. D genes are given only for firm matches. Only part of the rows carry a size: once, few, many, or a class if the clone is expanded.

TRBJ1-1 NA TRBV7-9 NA CASSSRGGDTEAFF TGTGCCAGCAGCTCAAGGGGTGGAGACACTGAAGCTTTCTTT
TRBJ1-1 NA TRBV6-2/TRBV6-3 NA CASSLPGPANTEAFF TGTGCCAGCAGTCTCCCAGGGCCCGCGAACACTGAAGCTTTCTTT
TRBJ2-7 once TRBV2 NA CASSDLFSSYEQYF TGTGCCAGCAGTGATCTGTTTAGCTCCTACGAGCAGTACTTC
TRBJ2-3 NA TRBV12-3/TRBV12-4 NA CASSSYSADTQYF TGTGCCAGCAGTTCTTACAGTGCAGATACGCAGTATTTT
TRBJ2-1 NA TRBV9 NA CASSPPLGGSHNEQFF TGTGCCAGCAGCCCACCCTTGGGGGGTTCGCACAATGAGCAGTTCTTC
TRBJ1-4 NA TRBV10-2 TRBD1 CASSNTRTGGAQNEKLFF TGCGCCAGCAGTAACACTAGGACAGGGGGCGCCCAAAATGAAAAACTGTTTTTT
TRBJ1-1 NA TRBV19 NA CASSAEGGTEAFF TGTGCCAGTAGTGCAGAGGGCGGCACTGAAGCTTTCTTT
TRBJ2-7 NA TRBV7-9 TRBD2 CASSRGGLNEQYF TGTGCCAGCAGCCGGGGGGGGCTGAACGAGCAGTACTTC
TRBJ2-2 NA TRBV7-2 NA CASSPQGTNTGELFF TGTGCCAGCAGCCCACAGGGAACGAACACCGGGGAGCTGTTTTTT
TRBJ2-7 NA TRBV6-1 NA CASSENDYNPYEQYF TGTGCCAGCAGTGAGAACGACTACAATCCCTACGAGCAGTACTTC
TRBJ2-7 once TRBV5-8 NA CASSPEMWGDYEQYF TGTGCCAGCAGCCCCGAGATGTGGGGAGACTACGAGCAGTACTTC